This T cell receptor (beta chain) was sequenced during a study of blood T cell repertoires in COVID-19. About the research overall: The study drew acute and convalescent COVID-19 samples from the United States, Italy and Spain. T cells, B-cell-depleted T cells, or PBMCs provided the cDNA or gDNA that served as material.

Those enrolled, adults aged 18 to 89 years, came from roughly 23 US areas. Symptom resolution, clearance, or two negative PCRs marked the recovered donors of Cohort 3. Produced via immunoSEQ multiplex PCR; TCRdb's table is partial and in-frame only. The sample comprises around 140,000 clones, about nine tenths of which are singletons, and approximately 11% rests with the top ten. The TCR comes from a man in his sixties who had recovered from COVID-19. The sequenced sample consisted of PBMCs or T cells enriched from blood (not recorded which).

CDR3 nucleotide sequence: TGTGCCATCAGGGAGCTAACGGGACAGGGGAAATACGAGCAGTACTTC. Its translation: CAIRELTGQGKYEQYF. V gene TRBV10-3 combines with J gene TRBJ2-7; 10 bases align to TRBD1. J lost 4 bases, V lost 6 bases, and 12 bases had no gene match. There are 16 residues in the CDR3. Per germline, CDR1 ENHRY and CDR2 SYGVKD.